The 3 T cell receptor beta chains given below trace back to one sample, sequenced in a study of vaccination effects on CD4 cells after COVID-19. The method was immunoSEQ multiplex PCR; TCRdb's version includes in-frame clones alone and lacks a portion of them. The sample includes about 59,000 clones, about 78% seen only once; the top ten take roughly 2%. After expansion with viral peptide pools in the ViraFEST assay, antigen-specific CD4+ T cells were sequenced. The culture ran for roughly ten days before CD4+ T cells were isolated. All study participants received two doses of BNT162b2 or mRNA-1273 vaccine. These receptors' targets are unknown. The sample was CD4+ T cells from PBMCs cultured with HCoV-OC43 spike peptides, taken after COVID-19 vaccination. Subset of the sample: HCoV-OC43 spike overlapping peptide pool stimulation. The receptors originated from a human donor who received a COVID-19 vaccine.

This chain joins TRBV24-1 and TRBJ2-5, with D maybe TRBD1 (6 bases). Trimming took off 4 bases at V and 5 bases at J, with 16 bases between the two ends. Germline V gene sequence: CDR1 KGHDR, CDR2 SFDVKD. This CDR3 region has 15 residues. DNA for the CDR3: TGTGCCACCAGTGACACAGGGAGTTCGGGGGAGACCCAGTACTTC. This sequence encodes CATSDTGSSGETQYF.

V gene TRBV19 combines with J gene TRBJ2-1; 9 nucleotides align to TRBD2. The CDR3 has 14 amino acids. The junction had 7 bases not matched to a gene; V was cut back by 4 bases and J by 9 bases. Germline assignment: CDR1 LNHDA and CDR2 SQIVND (reference sequence). The CDR3 DNA reads TGTGCCAGTAGTAGCGGGGGGGCAATTCGTGAGCAGTTCTTC. It specifies CASSSGGAIREQFF.

This chain links TRBV2 with TRBJ2-5; 10 bases map to TRBD2. This CDR3 is 14 amino acids long. Trimming cost V 8 bases and J 5 bases; bases outside gene matches: 8. The V gene's germline CDR1 is SNHLY and CDR2 FYNNEI. The CDR3 reads CASGSGGARETQYF. The CDR3 DNA is TGTGCCAGCGGAAGCGGGGGGGCGAGGGAGACCCAGTACTTC.